These 9 T cell receptor beta chains were sequenced from one sample in a study of blood T cell repertoires in COVID-19. Profiled with immunoSEQ multiplex PCR; TCRdb holds only in-frame clones, not every one. This sample has 120,000 or so clones; 75% to 85% occur once, and the top ten carry 3.8%. Sequencing was performed on peripheral blood. These receptor sequences come from a woman aged 50 to 60 with acute or convalescent COVID-19.

The chain links TRBV30 to TRBJ1-4, with unresolved D. The CDR3 consists of 11 residues. Germline lookup yields CDR1 GTSNPN and CDR2 SVGIG (reference sequence). V lost 1 base and J 6 bases, leaving 3 bases between the germline ends. CDR3 protein: CAWSADEKLFF. The CDR3, as DNA: TGTGCCTGGAGTGCCGATGAAAAACTGTTTTTT.

This clone was counted between two and nine times. The chain uses TRBV6-5 and TRBJ2-1; maybe TRBD1 (6 bases). The V end lost 6 bases, the J end lost 4 bases, and 13 bases lay between the germline ends. Germline CDR1 is MNHEY and CDR2 is SVGAGI. CDR3 length equals 14 residues. This CDR3 is CASSRRTEYNEQFF. CDR3 DNA sequence: TGTGCCAGCAGCCGACGGACAGAATACAATGAGCAGTTCTTC.

The V call is TRBV3-1 (or the pseudogene TRBV3-2), the J call TRBJ2-7; 10 bases map to TRBD1. Germline values: CDR1 LGHDT, CDR2 YNNKEL (reference sequence). CDR3 length: 14 amino acids. V shed 5 bases, J shed 4 bases, and the junction held 5 bases outside the gene matches. As DNA, the CDR3 is TGTGCCAGCAGCTCACGACAGGGGGCTTACGAGCAGTACTTC. Translation gives CASSSRQGAYEQYF.

V usage is TRBV2 and J usage is TRBJ2-3; D is unresolved. The CDR3 consists of 16 residues. Per the germline V gene, CDR1 is SNHLY and CDR2 is FYNNEI. The V end lost 2 bases, the J end lost 4 bases, and 16 bases lay between the germline ends. CDR3 region: CASSERLIKLSDTQYF. CDR3 DNA sequence: TGTGCCAGCAGTGAACGGCTTATCAAACTATCAGATACGCAGTATTTT.

Of note for this clone: The same CDR3 also results from other DNA sequences found in this sample. The V call is TRBV19, the J call TRBJ2-1; 10 bases match TRBD2. Germline CDR1 reads LNHDA; CDR2 reads SQIVND (reference sequence). V lost 0 bases, J lost 3 bases, and 5 bases stayed unmatched. The CDR3 is 17 amino acids. The CDR3 is CASSIDLASGSYNEQFF. DNA for the CDR3: TGTGCCAGTAGTATAGATCTGGCTAGCGGGAGCTACAATGAGCAGTTCTTC.

This clone was counted a single time. The rearrangement links TRBV30 to TRBJ1-6, with 10 bases that match TRBD1. Germline CDR1 reads GTSNPN; CDR2 reads SVGIG (reference sequence). J gave up 9 bases and V 3 bases, and 8 bases lay outside the gene matches. This CDR3 is built from 15 residues. The CDR3 region is CAWRIRGTGVSPLHF. The CDR3 nucleotides are TGTGCCTGGAGAATACGCGGGACAGGGGTTTCACCCCTCCACTTT.

The chain links TRBV9 to TRBJ2-1, with 12 bases aligning to TRBD2. The germline CDR1 and CDR2 sequences are SGDLS and YYNGEE. The V and J ends lost 0 bases and 8 bases, in that order; junction bases with no gene match: 3. CDR3 size: 15 residues. The CDR3, as DNA: TGTGCCAGCAGCGTAGCTAGCGGGGGGGCCTATGAGCAGTTCTTC. As protein: CASSVASGGAYEQFF.

The J gene is TRBJ2-3, the V gene TRBV7-2; TRBD2 agrees at 10 bases. The CDR3 contains 15 residues. The V and J ends lost 5 bases and 6 bases, in that order; junction bases with no gene match: 8. Per the germline V gene, CDR1 is SGHTA and CDR2 is FQGNSA. CDR3 DNA sequence: TGTGCCAGCAGCCTAAGGGGTAGCGGGGGGGATACGCAGTATTTT. Residues: CASSLRGSGGDTQYF.

To note about this clone: This sample includes further DNA sequences coding for the same CDR3. The chain has TRBV5-1 and TRBJ1-4; D unclear. V was pared by 0 bases and J by 0 bases, with 6 bases between. Germline CDR1 and CDR2: SGHRS and YFSETQ. The CDR3 runs 15 residues. Written as DNA, the CDR3 is TGCGCCAGCAGCTTGGGCAGCGCAACTAATGAAAAACTGTTTTTT. It encodes CASSLGSATNEKLFF.